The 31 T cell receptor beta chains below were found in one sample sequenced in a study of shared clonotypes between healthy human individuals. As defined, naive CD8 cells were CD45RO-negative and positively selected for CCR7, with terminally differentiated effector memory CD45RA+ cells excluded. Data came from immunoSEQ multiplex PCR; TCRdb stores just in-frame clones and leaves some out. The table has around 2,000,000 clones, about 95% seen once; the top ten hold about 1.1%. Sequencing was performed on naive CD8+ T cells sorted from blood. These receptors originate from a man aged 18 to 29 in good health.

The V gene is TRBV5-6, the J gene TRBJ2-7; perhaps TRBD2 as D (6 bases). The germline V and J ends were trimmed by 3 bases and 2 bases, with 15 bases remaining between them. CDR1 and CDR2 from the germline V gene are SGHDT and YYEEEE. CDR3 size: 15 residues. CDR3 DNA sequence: TGTGCCAGCAGCTCAGCCGGGACTGTCACCTACGAGCAGTACTTC. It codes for CASSSAGTVTYEQYF.

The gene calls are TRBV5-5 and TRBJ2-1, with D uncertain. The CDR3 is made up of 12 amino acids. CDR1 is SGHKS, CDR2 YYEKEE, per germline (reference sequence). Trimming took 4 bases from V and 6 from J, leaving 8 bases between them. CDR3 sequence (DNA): TGTGCCAGCAGCCTAGGGATCAATGAGCAGTTCTTC. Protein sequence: CASSLGINEQFF.

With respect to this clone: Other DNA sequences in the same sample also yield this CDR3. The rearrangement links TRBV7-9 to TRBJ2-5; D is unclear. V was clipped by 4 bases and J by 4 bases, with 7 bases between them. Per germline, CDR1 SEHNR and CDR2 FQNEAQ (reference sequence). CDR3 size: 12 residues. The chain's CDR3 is CASSWEGETQYF. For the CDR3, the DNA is TGTGCCAGCAGCTGGGAAGGAGAGACCCAGTACTTC. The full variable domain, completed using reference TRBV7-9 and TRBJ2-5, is DTGVSQNPRHKITKRGQNVTFRCDPISEHNRLYWYRQTLGQGPEFLTYFQNEAQLEKSRLLSDRFSAERPKGSFSTLEIQRTEQGDSAMYLCASSWEGETQYFGPGTRLLVL.

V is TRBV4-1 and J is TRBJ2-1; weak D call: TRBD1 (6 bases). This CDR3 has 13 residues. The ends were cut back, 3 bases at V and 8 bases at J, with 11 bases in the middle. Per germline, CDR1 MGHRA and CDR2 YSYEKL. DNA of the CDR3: TGCGCCAGCAGCCACTTGGGGGCTTATGAGCAGTTCTTC. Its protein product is CASSHLGAYEQFF.

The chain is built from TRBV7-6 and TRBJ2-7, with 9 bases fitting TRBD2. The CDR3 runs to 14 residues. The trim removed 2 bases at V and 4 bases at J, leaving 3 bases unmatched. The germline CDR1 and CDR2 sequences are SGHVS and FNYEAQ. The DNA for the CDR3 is TGTGCCAGCAGCTTACTAGCGGGATTATACGAGCAGTACTTC. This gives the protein CASSLLAGLYEQYF. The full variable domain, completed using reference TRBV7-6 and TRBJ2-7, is GAGVSQSPRYKVTKRGQDVALRCDPISGHVSLYWYRQALGQGPEFLTYFNYEAQQDKSGLPNDRFSAERPEGSISTLTIQRTEQRDSAMYRCASSLLAGLYEQYFGPGTRLTVT.

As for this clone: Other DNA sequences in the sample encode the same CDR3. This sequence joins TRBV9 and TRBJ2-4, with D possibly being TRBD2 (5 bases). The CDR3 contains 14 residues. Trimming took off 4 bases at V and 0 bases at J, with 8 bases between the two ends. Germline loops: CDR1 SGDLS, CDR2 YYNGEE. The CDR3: CASSPGLAKNIQYF. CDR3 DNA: TGTGCCAGCAGCCCCGGACTAGCCAAAAACATTCAGTACTTC.

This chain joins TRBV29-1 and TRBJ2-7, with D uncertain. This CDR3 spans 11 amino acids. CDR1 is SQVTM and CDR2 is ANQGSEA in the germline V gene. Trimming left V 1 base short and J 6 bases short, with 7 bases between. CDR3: CSVEGEREQYF. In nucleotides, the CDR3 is TGCAGCGTTGAAGGCGAGCGCGAGCAGTACTTC.

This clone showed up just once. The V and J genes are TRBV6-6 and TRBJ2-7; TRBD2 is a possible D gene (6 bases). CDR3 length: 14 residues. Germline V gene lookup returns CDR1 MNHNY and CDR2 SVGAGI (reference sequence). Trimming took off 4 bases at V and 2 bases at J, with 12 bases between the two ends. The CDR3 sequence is CASSSAGQPYEQYF. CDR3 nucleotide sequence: TGTGCCAGCAGTTCCGCGGGGCAGCCCTACGAGCAGTACTTC.

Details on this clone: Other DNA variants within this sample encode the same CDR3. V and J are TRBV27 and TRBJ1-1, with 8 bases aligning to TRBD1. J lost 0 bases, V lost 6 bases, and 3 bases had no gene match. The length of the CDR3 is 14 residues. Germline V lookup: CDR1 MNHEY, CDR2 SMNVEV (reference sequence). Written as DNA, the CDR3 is TGTGCCAGCAGAGACAGGGGAATGAACACTGAAGCTTTCTTT. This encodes CASRDRGMNTEAFF.

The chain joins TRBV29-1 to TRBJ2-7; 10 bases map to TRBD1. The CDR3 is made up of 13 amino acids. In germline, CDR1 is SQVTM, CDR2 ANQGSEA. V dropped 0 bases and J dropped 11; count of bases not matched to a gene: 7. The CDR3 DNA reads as TGCAGCGTTGAAGATGGTGGGACAGGGGAAGAGTACTTC. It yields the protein CSVEDGGTGEEYF.

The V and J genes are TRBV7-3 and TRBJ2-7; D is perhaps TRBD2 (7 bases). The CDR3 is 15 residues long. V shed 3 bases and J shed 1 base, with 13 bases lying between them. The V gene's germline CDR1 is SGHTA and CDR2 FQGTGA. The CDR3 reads CASSFYGGPSYEQYF. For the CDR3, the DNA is TGTGCCAGCAGCTTCTACGGGGGGCCTTCCTACGAGCAGTACTTC.

The CDR3, as DNA: TGTGCCAGCAGCGGGACAGGGTTTAATTCACCCCTCCACTTT. This translates into CASSGTGFNSPLHF. This rearrangement joins TRBV9 to TRBJ1-6, with 8 bases identical to TRBD1. J gave up 6 bases and V 3 bases, and 2 bases lay outside the gene matches. CDR1 SGDLS and CDR2 YYNGEE come from the germline V gene. This CDR3 region has 14 residues. Drawing the rest from reference TRBV9 and TRBJ1-6, the complete variable domain is DSGVTQTPKHLITATGQRVTLRCSPRSGDLSVYWYQQSLDQGLQFLIQYYNGEERAKGNILERFSAQQFPDLHSELNLSSLELGDSALYFCASSGTGFNSPLHFGNGTRLTVT.

The CDR3 loop reads CASSTGTGSYEQYF. In DNA form, the CDR3 reads TGCGCCAGCAGTACCGGGACAGGGAGCTACGAGCAGTACTTC. The chain uses TRBV5-1 and TRBJ2-7, with TRBD1 identical over 9 bases. CDR3 length: 14 amino acids. The germline gives CDR1 SGHRS, CDR2 YFSETQ. The V gene end was trimmed by 5 bases and the J gene end by 3 bases; junction bases not matched to a gene: 6. Based on the CDR3 plus reference TRBV5-1 and TRBJ2-7, the full variable domain is KAGVTQTPRYLIKTRGQQVTLSCSPISGHRSVSWYQQTPGQGLQFLFEYFSETQRNKGNFPGRFSGRQFSNSRSEMNVSTLELGDSALYLCASSTGTGSYEQYFGPGTRLTVT.

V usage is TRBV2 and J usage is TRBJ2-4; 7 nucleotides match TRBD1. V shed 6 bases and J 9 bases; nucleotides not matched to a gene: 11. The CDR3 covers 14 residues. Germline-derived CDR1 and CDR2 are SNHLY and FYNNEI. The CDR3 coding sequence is TGTGCCAGCAGACCGGGACAGCCGAACCCCATTCAGTACTTC. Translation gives CASRPGQPNPIQYF. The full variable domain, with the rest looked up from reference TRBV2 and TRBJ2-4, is EPEVTQTPSHQVTQMGQEVILRCVPISNHLYFYWYRQILGQKVEFLVSFYNNEISEKSEIFDDQFSVERPDGSNFTLKIRSTKLEDSAMYFCASRPGQPNPIQYFGAGTRLSVL.

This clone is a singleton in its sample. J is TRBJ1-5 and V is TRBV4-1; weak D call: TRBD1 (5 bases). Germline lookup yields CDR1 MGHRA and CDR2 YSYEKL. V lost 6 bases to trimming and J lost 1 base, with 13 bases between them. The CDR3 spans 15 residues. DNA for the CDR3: TGCGCCAGCAGTCCCGGGACGGGCAGCAATCAGCCCCAGCATTTT. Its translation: CASSPGTGSNQPQHF.

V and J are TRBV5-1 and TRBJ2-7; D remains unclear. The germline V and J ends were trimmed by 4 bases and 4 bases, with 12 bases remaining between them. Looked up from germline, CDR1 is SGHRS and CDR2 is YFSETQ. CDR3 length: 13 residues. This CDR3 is CASSLGSNYEQYF. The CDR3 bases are TGCGCCAGCAGCCTGGGTAGCAATTACGAGCAGTACTTC.

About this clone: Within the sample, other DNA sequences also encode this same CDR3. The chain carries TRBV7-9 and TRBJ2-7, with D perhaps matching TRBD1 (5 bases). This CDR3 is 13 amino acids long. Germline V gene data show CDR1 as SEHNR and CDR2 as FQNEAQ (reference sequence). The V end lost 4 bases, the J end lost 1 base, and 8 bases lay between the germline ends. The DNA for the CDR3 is TGTGCCAGCAGCTCTGACAGATCCTACGAGCAGTACTTC. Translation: CASSSDRSYEQYF.

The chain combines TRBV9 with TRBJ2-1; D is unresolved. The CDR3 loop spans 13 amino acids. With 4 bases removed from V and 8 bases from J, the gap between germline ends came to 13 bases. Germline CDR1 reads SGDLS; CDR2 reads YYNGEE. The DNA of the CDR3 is TGTGCCAGCAGCCCCCTTTCCGGCCATGAGCAGTTCTTC. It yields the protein CASSPLSGHEQFF.

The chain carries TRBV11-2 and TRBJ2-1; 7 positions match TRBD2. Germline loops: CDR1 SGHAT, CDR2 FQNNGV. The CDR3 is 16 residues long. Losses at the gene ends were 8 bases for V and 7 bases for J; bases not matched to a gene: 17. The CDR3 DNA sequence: TGTGCCAGCGTAGACCGCAAAAGCGGGGAGGGGAATGAGCAGTTCTTC. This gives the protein CASVDRKSGEGNEQFF.

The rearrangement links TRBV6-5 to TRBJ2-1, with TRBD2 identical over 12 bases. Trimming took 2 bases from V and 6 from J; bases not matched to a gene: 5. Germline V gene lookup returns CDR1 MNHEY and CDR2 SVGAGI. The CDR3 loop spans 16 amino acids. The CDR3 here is CASSYATSGGLNEQFF. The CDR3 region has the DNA TGTGCCAGCAGTTACGCTACTAGCGGGGGGCTCAATGAGCAGTTCTTC.

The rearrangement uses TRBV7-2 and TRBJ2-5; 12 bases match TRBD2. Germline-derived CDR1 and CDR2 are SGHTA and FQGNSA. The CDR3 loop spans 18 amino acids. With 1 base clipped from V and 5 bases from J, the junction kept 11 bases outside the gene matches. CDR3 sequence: CASSLVVLAGGYRETQYF. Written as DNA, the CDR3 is TGTGCCAGCAGCTTAGTGGTACTAGCGGGGGGCTATAGGGAGACCCAGTACTTC.

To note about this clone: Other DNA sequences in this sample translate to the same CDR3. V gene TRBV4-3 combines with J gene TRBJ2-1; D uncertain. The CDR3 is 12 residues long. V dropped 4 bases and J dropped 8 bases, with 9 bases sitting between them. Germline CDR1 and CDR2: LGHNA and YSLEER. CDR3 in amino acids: CASSPTGDEQFF. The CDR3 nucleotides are TGCGCCAGCAGCCCGACGGGTGATGAGCAGTTCTTC.

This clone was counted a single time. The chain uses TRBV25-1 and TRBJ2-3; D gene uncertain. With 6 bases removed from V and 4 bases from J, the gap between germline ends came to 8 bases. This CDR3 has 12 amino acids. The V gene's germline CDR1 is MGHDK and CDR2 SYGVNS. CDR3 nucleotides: TGTGCCAGCAGAGATGCGGCAGATACGCAGTATTTT. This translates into CASRDAADTQYF.

The DNA of the CDR3 is TGTGCCAGCAGCTTAGGGCCGGGCGGCTACACCATATATTTT. Translated, it gives CASSLGPGGYTIYF. This chain connects TRBV11-2 to TRBJ1-3; D gene unclear. V was clipped by 1 base and J by 8 bases, with 12 bases between them. This CDR3 has 14 residues. Germline V gives CDR1 SGHAT, CDR2 FQNNGV.

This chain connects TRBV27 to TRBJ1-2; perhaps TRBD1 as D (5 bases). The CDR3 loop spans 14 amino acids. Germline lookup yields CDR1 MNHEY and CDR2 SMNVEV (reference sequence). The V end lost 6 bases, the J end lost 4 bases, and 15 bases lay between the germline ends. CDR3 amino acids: CASSTFGGGYGYTF. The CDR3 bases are TGTGCCAGCAGCACCTTTGGCGGGGGCTATGGCTACACCTTC.

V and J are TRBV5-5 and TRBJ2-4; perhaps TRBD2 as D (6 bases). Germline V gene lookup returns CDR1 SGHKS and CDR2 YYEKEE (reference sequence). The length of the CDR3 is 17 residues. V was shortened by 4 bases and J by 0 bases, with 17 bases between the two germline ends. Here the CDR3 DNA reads TGTGCCAGCAGCGTAGAGGGAGGCTGGCTAGCCAAAAACATTCAGTACTTC. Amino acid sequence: CASSVEGGWLAKNIQYF.

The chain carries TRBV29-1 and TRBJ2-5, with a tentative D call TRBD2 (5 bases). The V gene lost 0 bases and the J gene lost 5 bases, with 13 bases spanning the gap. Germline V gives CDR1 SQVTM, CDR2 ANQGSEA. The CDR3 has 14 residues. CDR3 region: CSVEDGLLVETQYF. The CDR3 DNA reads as TGCAGCGTTGAAGACGGACTTCTGGTGGAGACCCAGTACTTC.

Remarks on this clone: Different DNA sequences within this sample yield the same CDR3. CDR3 nucleotides: TGTGCCAGCAGTTTTGGATCCTACGAGCAGTACTTC. It translates to CASSFGSYEQYF. The rearrangement links TRBV28 to TRBJ2-7; D unresolved. Germline assignment: CDR1 MDHEN and CDR2 SYDVKM. The CDR3 sequence is 12 residues long. Trimming pared 3 bases from V and 1 base from J, leaving 4 bases between.

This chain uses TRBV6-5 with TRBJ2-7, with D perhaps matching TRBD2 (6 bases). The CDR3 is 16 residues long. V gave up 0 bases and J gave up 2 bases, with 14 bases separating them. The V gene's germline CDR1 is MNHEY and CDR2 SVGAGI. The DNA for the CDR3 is TGTGCCAGCAGTTACTCGGGGTCTAGCGTCGCCTACGAGCAGTACTTC. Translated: CASSYSGSSVAYEQYF.

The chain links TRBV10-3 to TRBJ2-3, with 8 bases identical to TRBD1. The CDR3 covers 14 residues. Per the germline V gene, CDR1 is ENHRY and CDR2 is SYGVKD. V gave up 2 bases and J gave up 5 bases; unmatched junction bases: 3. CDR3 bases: TGTGCCATCAGTGAGCCTGGGACAGGAGATACGCAGTATTTT. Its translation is CAISEPGTGDTQYF.

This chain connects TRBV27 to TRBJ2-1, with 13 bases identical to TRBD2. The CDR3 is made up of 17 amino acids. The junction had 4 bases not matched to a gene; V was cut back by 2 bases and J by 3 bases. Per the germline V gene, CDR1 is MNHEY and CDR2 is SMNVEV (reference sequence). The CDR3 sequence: CASSLRGLAGLYNEQFF. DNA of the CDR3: TGTGCCAGCAGTTTACGGGGACTAGCGGGACTCTACAATGAGCAGTTCTTC.